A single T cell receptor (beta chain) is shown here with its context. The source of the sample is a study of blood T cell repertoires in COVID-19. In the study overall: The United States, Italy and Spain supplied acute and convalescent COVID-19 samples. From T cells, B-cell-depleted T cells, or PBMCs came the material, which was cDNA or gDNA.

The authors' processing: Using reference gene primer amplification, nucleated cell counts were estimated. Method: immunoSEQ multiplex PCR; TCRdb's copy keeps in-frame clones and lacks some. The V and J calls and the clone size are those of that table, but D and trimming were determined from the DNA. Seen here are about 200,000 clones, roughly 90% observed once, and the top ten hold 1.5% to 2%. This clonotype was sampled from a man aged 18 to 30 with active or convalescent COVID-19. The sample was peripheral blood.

CDR3 nucleotides: TGTGCCAGCAGCTCCAGAGCGAACTATGGCTACACCTTC. This gives the protein CASSSRANYGYTF. The rearrangement joins TRBV11-2 to TRBJ1-2; the D is unclear. This CDR3 comprises 13 residues. Germline V gene sequence: CDR1 SGHAT, CDR2 FQNNGV. V was trimmed by 4 bases and J by 2 bases, leaving 8 bases between them.